This T cell receptor beta chain was obtained from a study of blood T cell repertoires in COVID-19. The method was immunoSEQ multiplex PCR; TCRdb's version includes in-frame clones alone and lacks a portion of them. The sample contains about 390,000 clones, around 87% of which appear only once. V lost 4 bases and J lost 2; bases outside the gene matches: 5. The germline gives CDR1 SGHNT, CDR2 YYREEE (reference sequence). The CDR3 is 16 residues long. This TCR came from a woman aged 60-75 years with COVID-19, enrolled during active disease. Sequencing was performed on peripheral blood. The chain employs TRBV5-4 and TRBJ2-3; the match to TRBD2 covers 12 bases. CDR3 in amino acids: CASSPTSGGSTDTQYF. CDR3 coding DNA: TGTGCCAGCAGCCCGACTAGCGGGGGCTCCACAGATACGCAGTATTTT.